The 21 T cell receptor beta chains below come from one sample, sequenced in a study of T cells in women clearing cervical HPV infection. Sequenced by immunoSEQ multiplex PCR; TCRdb stores in-frame clones only, minus some. The table for this sample gives about 34,000 clones. Sequenced: blood buffy coat. Receptors were obtained from a woman between 18 and 69 years old with a cervical HPV16 infection that either progressed to CIN3+ or cleared (not recorded which).

As concerns this clone: One end of the junction does not line up with germline, which may come from a read error. The read ends 3 residues before the CDR3 terminus; that terminus is restored from the germline J gene. The identical CDR3 is also encoded by other nucleotide sequences in the sample. The chain recombines TRBV19 with TRBJ1-3; D possibly corresponds to TRBD1 (5 bases). Germline-derived CDR1 and CDR2 are LNHDA and SQIVND (reference sequence). This CDR3 has 12 residues. CDR3 DNA (partial): TGTGCCAGTGGGGCGCGTGGAAACACA. Residues: CASGARGNT. The full-length CDR3 reads as CASGARGNTIYF.

On this clone: The read terminates 3 residues ahead of where the CDR3 ends, so the germline J gene completes it. The V and J genes are TRBV7-9 and TRBJ2-4; maybe TRBD2 (5 bases). There are 14 residues in the CDR3. Germline V gene data show CDR1 as SEHNR and CDR2 as FQNEAQ (reference sequence). CDR3: CASSLARFWTGQYF. The CDR3 bases that were read are TGTGCCAGCAGCTTAGCGCGCTTTTGGACTGGT.

As for this clone: The CDR3 extends 3 residues past the end of the read, so its final part is completed from the germline J gene. V is TRBV5-1 and J is TRBJ2-5; D is ambiguous. Germline assignment: CDR1 SGHRS and CDR2 YFSETQ. V was trimmed by 4 bases and J by 1 base, leaving 14 bases between them. The CDR3 consists of 15 residues. CDR3 protein: CASSRNPGLQETQYF. CDR3 DNA (partial): TGCGCCAGCAGCCGCAACCCTGGGCTCCAAGAGACC.

Worth noting for this clone: The read terminates 3 residues before the CDR3 end, so the remaining end is supplied by the germline J gene. Distinct nucleotide sequences in the sample also encode this CDR3. V is TRBV7-6 and J is TRBJ1-3; D remains ambiguous. The CDR3 contains 16 residues. CDR1 and CDR2 from the germline V gene are SGHVS and FNYEAQ. Trimming pared 0 bases from V and 0 bases from J, leaving 9 bases between. The CDR3 bases that were read are TGTGCCAGCAGCTTAGCGCTCGGCGGCTCTGGAAACACC. Its translation: CASSLALGGSGNT. In full, the CDR3 reads CASSLALGGSGNTIYF.

For this clone: The CDR3 end falls 3 residues outside the read, so it is completed with the germline J gene. The chain joins TRBV6-1 to TRBJ2-2; possible D gene TRBD1, 7 bases. Germline-derived CDR1 and CDR2 are MNHNS and SASEGT. This CDR3 region has 14 residues. The CDR3 bases that were read are TGTGCCAGCAGTGGGCAGGGGGGAAATGAAAAG. It codes for CASSGQGGNEK. In full, the CDR3 is CASSGQGGNEKLFF.

About this clone itself: The read ends 3 residues shy of where the CDR3 ends; the end is completed using the germline J gene. The genes are TRBV5-4 and TRBJ1-2; TRBD1 agrees at 9 bases. With V trimmed by 4 bases and J by 4 bases, 5 bases remained unmatched. The germline gives CDR1 SGHNT, CDR2 YYREEE (reference sequence). The CDR3 covers 14 residues. CDR3 DNA, as far as it was read: TGTGCCAGCAGCCCGGGACAGGGTCCCTATGGC. The encoded protein is CASSPGQGPYG. The entire CDR3 protein is CASSPGQGPYGYTF.

With regard to this clone: The read terminates 3 residues before the CDR3 end, so the remaining end is supplied by the germline J gene. V is TRBV7-2 and J is TRBJ2-3, with D perhaps TRBD2 (6 bases). Germline CDR1 is SGHTA and CDR2 is FQGNSA. The CDR3 is made up of 16 amino acids. The CDR3 sequence: CASSSARFQGGETQYF. Partial CDR3 DNA: TGTGCCAGCAGCTCAGCCAGGTTTCAGGGAGGAGAGACG.

To note about this clone: The read ends 3 residues shy of where the CDR3 ends; the end is completed using the germline J gene. The chain combines TRBV19 with TRBJ2-3, with TRBD2 matching 7 bases. Germline values: CDR1 LNHDA, CDR2 SQIVND (reference sequence). The CDR3 runs 14 residues. The CDR3 DNA, read in part, is TGTGCCAGTAGTGGACGGAGCGGGCGGGAGACG. It is translated as CASSGRSGRET. In full, the CDR3 reads CASSGRSGRETQYF. Full variable domain (remainder filled in from reference TRBV19 and TRBJ2-3): DGGITQSPKYLFRKEGQNVTLSCEQNLNHDAMYWYRQDPGQGLRLIYYSQIVNDFQKGDIAEGYSVSREKKESFPLTVTSAQKNPTAFYLCASSGRSGRETQYFGPGTRLTVL.

Notes on this clone: With the read ending 3 residues before the CDR3 end, the germline J gene is used to fill in that end. The chain has TRBV10-3 and TRBJ2-3; TRBD2 aligns across 9 bases. The CDR3 runs to 13 residues. Germline V gene lookup returns CDR1 ENHRY and CDR2 SYGVKD. The ends lost 9 bases at V and 0 bases at J; junction bases unmatched: 1. The CDR3 region is CAIAGGSTDTQYF. CDR3 DNA (partial): TGTGCCATAGCGGGGGGCAGCACAGATACG.

To note about this clone: The CDR3 end is not reached by the read, which stops 3 residues before it; the germline J gene fills it in. This sequence joins TRBV2 and TRBJ2-7; 9 positions match TRBD1. V lost 7 bases to trimming and J lost 2 bases; unmatched junction nucleotides: 6. Per germline, CDR1 SNHLY and CDR2 FYNNEI. The CDR3 contains 14 residues. The CDR3 bases that were read are TGTGCCAGCAAGATACAGGGGGCGGCCTACGAG. Translating gives CASKIQGAAYE. The whole CDR3 sequence is CASKIQGAAYEQYF.

Partial CDR3 DNA: TGTGCCAGCAGTTATACTGCTAATCAGCCC. It translates to CASSYTANQP. The whole CDR3 is CASSYTANQPQHF. V usage is TRBV2 and J usage is TRBJ1-5; D uncertain. The read halts 3 residues ahead of the CDR3 end, with the missing end drawn from the germline J gene. The CDR3 runs to 13 residues. Trimming shortened V by 5 bases and J by 4 bases, and 9 bases separated the two germline ends. Germline V gives CDR1 SNHLY, CDR2 FYNNEI. The full variable domain, rest sourced from reference TRBV2 and TRBJ1-5, is EPEVTQTPSHQVTQMGQEVILRCVPISNHLYFYWYRQILGQKVEFLVSFYNNEISEKSEIFDDQFSVERPDGSNFTLKIRSTKLEDSAMYFCASSYTANQPQHFGDGTRLSIL.

Turning to this clone: The read finishes 3 residues shy of the CDR3 end, and the germline J gene is used to complete it. This sequence joins TRBV5-1 and TRBJ2-3, with D hard to call. Germline lookup yields CDR1 SGHRS and CDR2 YFSETQ. This CDR3 has 15 residues. V lost 0 bases and J lost 3, with 11 bases in between. CDR3 amino acids: CASSLAWAITDTQYF. The part of the CDR3 DNA that was read is TGCGCCAGCAGCTTGGCCTGGGCTATTACAGATACG.

As to this clone: The sequenced fragment ends 3 residues before the CDR3 boundary, so the rest is inferred from the germline J gene. The rearrangement uses TRBV30 and TRBJ1-1, with D tentatively TRBD1 (5 bases). Germline V gene data show CDR1 as GTSNPN and CDR2 as SVGIG (reference sequence). V was pared by 3 bases and J by 1 base, with 6 bases between. This CDR3 spans 12 amino acids. The CDR3: CAWRGGNTEAFF. The sequenced CDR3 bases are TGTGCCTGGAGGGGGGGGAACACTGAA. Full variable domain (remainder filled in from reference TRBV30 and TRBJ1-1): SQTIHQWPATLVQPVGSPLSLECTVEGTSNPNLYWYRQAAGRGLQLLFYSVGIGQISSEVPQNLSASRPQDRQFILSSKKLLLSDSGFYLCAWRGGNTEAFFGQGTRLTVV.

On this clone itself: At one end, the junction sequence differs from germline, possibly due to a read error. The CDR3 goes on 3 residues after the read ends, and that part is filled in from the germline J gene. This chain connects TRBV4-1 to TRBJ2-7, with D uncertain. Germline V gene lookup returns CDR1 MGHRA and CDR2 YSYEKL. The CDR3 contains 12 residues. The sequenced part of the CDR3 DNA is TGCACCAGCAGCCACGACAACTACGAG. Translated, it gives CTSSHDNYE. The whole CDR3 protein reads CTSSHDNYEQYF.

A note on this clone: The read falls 3 residues short of the CDR3 end, and the missing part is taken from the germline J gene. The chain links TRBV11-2 to TRBJ2-5, with D possibly TRBD1 on 5 matching bases. Germline V CDR1 and CDR2: SGHAT, FQNNGV. The CDR3 has 15 amino acids. Trimming took 0 bases from V and 5 from J, leaving 13 bases between them. CDR3 in amino acids: CASSLDGAVGETQYF. CDR3 bases read: TGTGCCAGCAGCTTAGATGGGGCAGTCGGGGAGACC.

Comments on this clone: The read comes to an end 3 residues before the CDR3 does, leaving the germline J gene to fill in the end. The rearrangement joins TRBV5-5 to TRBJ1-2; 7 bases map to TRBD1. Trimming took 2 bases from V and 6 from J; bases not matched to a gene: 1. Per germline, CDR1 SGHKS and CDR2 YYEKEE (reference sequence). The CDR3 sequence is 12 residues long. CDR3 sequence: CASSFTGDGYTF. The CDR3 bases that were read are TGTGCCAGCAGCTTTACAGGGGATGGC.

With regard to this clone: Read coverage stops 3 residues before the CDR3 terminus; the germline J gene supplies the remainder. The V call is TRBV20-1, the J call TRBJ1-1; D unclear. From germline, CDR1 is DFQATT and CDR2 SNEGSKA (reference sequence). Trimming took 3 bases from V and 0 from J, leaving 8 bases between them. CDR3 size: 13 residues. The chain's CDR3 is CSASTVMNTEAFF. CDR3 bases read: TGCAGTGCTAGTACAGTGATGAACACTGAA.

CDR3 bases read: TGTGCCAGCAGCCCAGCGGGCGGGGGGGCCGACGAG. Its translation: CASSPAGGGADE. The whole CDR3 region reads CASSPAGGGADEQYF. The chain recombines TRBV7-7 with TRBJ2-7, with 9 bases aligning to TRBD2. The observed sequence ends 3 residues before the CDR3 terminus, with the missing tail filled in from the germline J gene. J gave up 5 bases and V 5 bases, and 10 bases lay outside the gene matches. This CDR3 comprises 15 residues. Germline lookup yields CDR1 SSHAT and CDR2 FNYEAQ (reference sequence).

Turning to this clone: Coverage ceases 3 residues before the CDR3 finishes, and the germline J gene fills in the end. The gene calls are TRBV6-2 or TRBV6-3 and TRBJ2-7; 9 bases are a match to TRBD1. Trimming removed 6 bases from V and 0 bases from J; junction bases left unmatched: 9. The CDR3 is 16 residues long. CDR1 MNHEY and CDR2 SVGEGT come from the germline V gene. The DNA read from the CDR3 is TGTGCCAGCAGGCCCTCCGGGACAGGGTTCTCCTACGAG. Its protein is CASRPSGTGFSYE. The full CDR3 reads CASRPSGTGFSYEQYF.

As to this clone: From the germline J gene comes the end of the CDR3, since the read stops 3 residues before it. This chain joins TRBV7-8 and TRBJ2-5; 7 bases are shared with TRBD1. V lost 6 bases, J lost 4 bases, and 17 bases stayed unmatched. Germline CDR1 and CDR2: SGHVS and FQNEAQ. The CDR3 sequence is 17 residues long. CDR3 in amino acids: CASRTTTGSNPLETQYF. CDR3 DNA, as far as it was read: TGTGCCAGCAGAACCACGACAGGGTCAAACCCGCTAGAGACC. The entire variable domain, with the rest obtained from reference TRBV7-8 and TRBJ2-5, is as follows: GAGVSQSPRYKVAKRGQDVALRCDPISGHVSLFWYQQALGQGPEFLTYFQNEAQLDKSGLPSDRFFAERPEGSVSTLKIQRTQQEDSAVYLCASRTTTGSNPLETQYFGPGTRLLVL.

About this clone itself: The read terminates 3 residues ahead of where the CDR3 ends, so the germline J gene completes it. The V gene is TRBV18, the J gene TRBJ2-5; D is perhaps TRBD2 (6 bases). CDR1 and CDR2 (germline): KGHSH, LQKENI. Trimming stripped 1 base from V and 7 bases from J, with 13 bases between. The CDR3 has 14 amino acids. The CDR3 DNA, read in part, is TGTGCCAGCTCACCACGGGGACTCCGGGGGACC. Amino acid sequence: CASSPRGLRGT. The whole CDR3 sequence is CASSPRGLRGTQYF. The full variable domain, completed using reference TRBV18 and TRBJ2-5, is NAGVMQNPRHLVRRRGQEARLRCSPMKGHSHVYWYRQLPEEGLKFMVYLQKENIIDESGMPKERFSAEFPKEGPSILRIQQVVRGDSAAYFCASSPRGLRGTQYFGPGTRLLVL.